This TCR beta chain stems from a study of cytomegalovirus exposure and HLA in healthy donors. PCR primers comprised 60 Vbeta and 13 Jbeta primers. TCRdb keeps only in-frame clones here, not all; method: immunoSEQ multiplex PCR. The sample holds 120,000 to 150,000 clones, around 77% seen once. The CDR3 contains 13 residues. V dropped 6 bases and J dropped 8 bases, with 17 bases sitting between them. The germline V gene encodes CDR1 SGHRS and CDR2 YFSETQ. The sequencing input was PBMCs. This rearrangement joins TRBV5-1 to TRBJ1-2; perhaps TRBD1 as D (5 bases). The receptor comes from a woman in her thirties or forties in good health and CMV-seropositive. The CDR3 DNA is TGCGCCAGCACCTGGGACCAGGGAGGAGGCTACACCTTC. Translation: CASTWDQGGGYTF.